These T cell receptor beta chains were read from a single sample in a study of OX40 agonist ivuxolimab in advanced cancers. Sequencing used immunoSEQ multiplex PCR; TCRdb keeps in-frame clones, though not all of them. Of approximately 23,000 clones listed, 86% are singletons. The sample in question was CD4+ or CD8+ T cells sorted from blood, obtained in a trial of the OX40 agonist ivuxolimab. Receptors originate from an adult with an advanced solid tumor such as melanoma, head and neck, liver or kidney cancer. CDR3s include the opening cysteine and the closing phenylalanine or tryptophan. A D gene is named only where the DNA matches it firmly. Clone size is given for some rows only: seen once, a few or many times, or a class if the clone is expanded.

j_call	clone_size	d_call	v_call	cdr3_aa	cdr3_nt
TRBJ2-7	few	TRBD2	TRBV2	CASSEGTSGFSYEQYF	TGTGCCAGCAGTGAAGGGACTAGCGGGTTTTCCTACGAGCAGTACTTC
TRBJ1-4	NA	NA	TRBV15	CATSQQSTGVTELFF	TGTGCCACCAGCCAACAATCGACGGGGGTTACGGAACTGTTTTTT
TRBJ2-3	NA	TRBD1	TRBV7-8	CASSLPRANPDRGSVDTQYF	TGTGCCAGCAGCTTACCGAGAGCAAACCCGGACAGGGGGTCAGTGGATACGCAGTATTTT
TRBJ2-3	NA	NA	TRBV2	CASTAGRGQRDTQYF	TGTGCCAGCACCGCGGGGAGGGGGCAGAGAGATACGCAGTATTTT
TRBJ1-1	NA	NA	TRBV4-3	CASSQEVSWQAFF	TGCGCCAGCAGCCAAGAGGTGTCTTGGCAAGCTTTCTTT
TRBJ2-2	NA	NA	TRBV9	CASSGNGGTGELFF	TGTGCCAGCAGCGGGAACGGGGGCACCGGGGAGCTGTTTTTT
TRBJ1-1	NA	NA	TRBV14	CASSRGSLRLVEAFF	TGTGCCAGCAGTCGGGGCAGCCTCCGTTTGGTTGAAGCTTTCTTT
TRBJ2-7	NA	TRBD1	TRBV5-4	CASSRQGALEEQYF	TGTGCCAGCAGCAGACAGGGGGCGCTCGAAGAGCAGTACTTC
TRBJ2-1	NA	TRBD1	TRBV5-4	CASRRDREFSNEQFF	TGTGCCAGCAGGCGGGACAGGGAATTTTCCAATGAGCAGTTCTTC
TRBJ2-1	NA	TRBD2	TRBV28	CASSLSPLAGGFNEQFF	TGTGCCAGCAGTTTAAGCCCACTAGCGGGAGGATTCAATGAGCAGTTCTTC
TRBJ2-7	once	NA	TRBV27	CASSFSDPSYEQYF	TGTGCCAGCAGTTTCTCGGATCCCTCCTACGAGCAGTACTTC
TRBJ1-5	NA	TRBD1	TRBV15	CATSSSTGDNQPQHF	TGTGCCACCAGCAGTTCAACAGGGGACAATCAGCCCCAGCATTTT
TRBJ1-1	NA	NA	TRBV7-9	CASSPDLSTEAFF	TGTGCCAGCAGCCCCGACTTATCCACTGAAGCTTTCTTT
TRBJ2-7	NA	NA	TRBV28	CASSLSLREQYF	TGTGCCAGCAGTTTATCTTTACGCGAGCAGTACTTC
TRBJ2-7	NA	TRBD1	TRBV4-1	CASSQGQGASYEQYF	TGCGCCAGCAGCCAAGGACAGGGGGCTTCCTACGAGCAGTACTTC
TRBJ2-3	NA	TRBD1	TRBV7-9	CASRFQGATDTQYF	TGTGCCAGCAGGTTCCAGGGGGCAACAGATACGCAGTATTTT
TRBJ2-1	NA	TRBD2	TRBV29-1	CSVEGLAGGHSSSYNEQFF	TGCAGCGTTGAAGGACTAGCGGGAGGACACTCAAGCTCCTACAATGAGCAGTTCTTC
TRBJ2-2	NA	NA	TRBV30	CAWRGVSTGELFF	TGTGCCTGGAGAGGCGTATCCACCGGGGAGCTGTTTTTT
TRBJ1-1	NA	NA	TRBV19	CASSIRTDEAFF	TGTGCCAGTAGTATAAGGACAGATGAAGCTTTCTTT
TRBJ2-1	NA	TRBD2	TRBV10-3	CAIRSGDYNEQFF	TGTGCCATCAGGAGCGGGGATTACAATGAGCAGTTCTTC
TRBJ1-3	NA	NA	TRBV6-5	CASSYDLSSGNTIYF	TGTGCCAGCAGTTACGACTTGAGCTCTGGAAACACCATATATTTT
TRBJ2-5	NA	TRBD2	TRBV7-3	CASSASGGALETQYF	TGTGCCAGCAGTGCTAGCGGGGGTGCGTTAGAGACCCAGTACTTC
TRBJ2-7	NA	TRBD2	TRBV6-5	CASSYSLAGYEQYF	TGTGCCAGCAGTTACTCGCTAGCGGGCTACGAGCAGTACTTC
TRBJ1-1	NA	NA	TRBV6-6	CASSYSKLNTEAFF	TGTGCCAGCAGTTACTCTAAACTAAACACTGAAGCTTTCTTT
TRBJ2-5	NA	NA	TRBV11-2	CASSLNNRELQETQYF	TGTGCCAGCAGCTTAAATAACCGGGAGCTCCAAGAGACCCAGTACTTC
TRBJ1-5	NA	NA	TRBV6-5	CASSPWTYSNQPQHF	TGTGCCAGCAGTCCTTGGACCTATAGCAATCAGCCCCAGCATTTT
TRBJ2-1	NA	NA	TRBV7-9	CASSQLSGFSYNEQFF	TGTGCCAGCAGCCAACTTAGCGGATTCTCCTACAATGAGCAGTTCTTC
TRBJ2-7	NA	TRBD1	TRBV5-1	CASSLTGGREQYF	TGCGCCAGCAGCCTTACAGGGGGCCGCGAGCAGTACTTC
TRBJ2-7	NA	TRBD2	TRBV4-1	CASSSPMTSGSYEQYF	TGCGCCAGCAGCTCCCCGATGACTAGCGGGAGCTACGAGCAGTACTTC
TRBJ2-1	once	TRBD1	TRBV11-2	CASSKQGTSRTYNEQFF	TGTGCCAGCAGCAAACAGGGGACATCACGTACCTACAATGAGCAGTTCTTC
TRBJ2-1	NA	TRBD2	TRBV5-4	CASSLEGLGDEQFF	TGTGCCAGCAGCTTGGAGGGACTAGGAGATGAGCAGTTCTTC
TRBJ2-5	NA	NA	TRBV7-2	CASSYPRAQETQYF	TGTGCCAGCAGCTACCCTAGGGCCCAAGAGACCCAGTACTTC
TRBJ1-6	NA	NA	TRBV20-1	CSARDVRSLHF	TGCAGTGCTAGAGATGTGAGATCCCTCCACTTT
TRBJ1-1	NA	NA	TRBV4-1	CASSRGVGEGTEAFF	TGCGCCAGCAGCCGCGGAGTGGGGGAGGGGACTGAAGCTTTCTTT
TRBJ2-1	NA	TRBD1	TRBV11-2	CASSLVSTGAHEQFF	TGTGCCAGCAGCTTAGTCAGCACAGGGGCCCATGAGCAGTTCTTC
TRBJ2-2	NA	NA	TRBV5-3	CASRYGVATGELFF	TGTGCCAGCAGATACGGGGTAGCCACCGGGGAGCTGTTTTTT
TRBJ2-2	NA	NA	TRBV9	CASSTAGELFF	TGTGCCAGCAGCACCGCCGGGGAGCTGTTTTTT
TRBJ2-1	once	TRBD2	TRBV27	CASSPGTKNNEQFF	TGTGCCAGCAGTCCCGGGACTAAGAACAATGAGCAGTTCTTC
TRBJ2-1	NA	NA	TRBV6-6	CASSYSVGEDEQFF	TGTGCCAGCAGTTACTCGGTAGGGGAAGATGAGCAGTTCTTC
TRBJ2-7	NA	TRBD2	TRBV28	CASSRLAGGGYEQYF	TGTGCCAGCAGCCGACTAGCGGGAGGTGGGTACGAGCAGTACTTC
TRBJ1-5	NA	NA	TRBV2	CASSDWGGQPQHF	TGTGCCAGCAGTGACTGGGGGGGGCAGCCCCAGCATTTT
TRBJ2-7	NA	TRBD2	TRBV7-9	CASSPRTSALVGQYF	TGTGCCAGCAGTCCTCGGACTAGCGCCTTAGTCGGGCAGTACTTC
TRBJ2-1	NA	NA	TRBV29-1	CSVEGWGSYNEQFF	TGCAGCGTTGAAGGGTGGGGGTCCTACAATGAGCAGTTCTTC
TRBJ2-2	few	TRBD1	TRBV11-2	CASSLNIQGEAGELFF	TGTGCCAGCAGCCTTAATATACAGGGGGAGGCCGGGGAGCTGTTTTTT
TRBJ2-1	NA	NA	TRBV27	CASSIPRGTYNEQFF	TGTGCCAGCAGTATCCCCAGGGGCACCTACAATGAGCAGTTCTTC
TRBJ2-7	NA	NA	TRBV7-7	CASSLAPGDEQYF	TGTGCTAGCAGCTTGGCCCCGGGGGACGAGCAGTACTTC
TRBJ1-2	few	NA	TRBV6-5	CASRLGRPYGYTF	TGTGCCAGCAGGCTGGGACGGCCCTATGGCTACACCTTC
TRBJ2-1	NA	TRBD2	TRBV28	CASDAGLAGPDEQFF	TGTGCCAGCGACGCGGGACTAGCGGGCCCGGATGAGCAGTTCTTC
TRBJ2-5	NA	NA	TRBV7-9	CASSLGQLQETQYF	TGTGCCAGCAGCTTAGGACAACTCCAAGAGACCCAGTACTTC
TRBJ2-1	NA	TRBD2	TRBV7-9	CASSLTSTYNEQFF	TGTGCCAGCAGCTTGACTAGCACCTACAATGAGCAGTTCTTC
TRBJ1-5	NA	NA	TRBV6-1	CASSANQPQHF	TGTGCCAGCAGTGCGAATCAGCCCCAGCATTTT
TRBJ2-7	NA	NA	TRBV9	CASSVEEASYEQYF	TGTGCCAGCAGCGTAGAGGAGGCATCCTACGAGCAGTACTTC
TRBJ2-1	NA	NA	TRBV5-4	CASSLDRLTYNEQFF	TGTGCCAGCAGCTTGGACAGGTTAACCTACAATGAGCAGTTCTTC